The T cell receptor beta chain described here comes from a study of blood T cell repertoires in COVID-19. Across the study: Acute and convalescent COVID-19 specimens originated in the United States, Italy and Spain. From T cells, B-cell-depleted T cells, or PBMCs came the material, which was cDNA or gDNA.

As processed by the authors: Nucleated cell number was recorded as an estimate derived from reference gene primer amplification. Profiling relied on immunoSEQ multiplex PCR, and the TCRdb table lists in-frame clones only, not all of them. From that table come the V and J calls and clone size; the DNA was used to work out D and trimming. The sample yields some 120,000 clones, roughly 79% seen once. The CDR3 runs to 15 residues. V gave up 4 bases and J gave up 6 bases; unmatched junction bases: 5. Per the germline V gene, CDR1 is LGHNA and CDR2 is YSLEER. Sequencing input: peripheral blood. This receptor was obtained from a human donor in a cohort sampled during active COVID-19. The V and J genes are TRBV4-3 and TRBJ1-5; 11 nucleotides line up with TRBD1. The CDR3 is CASSPDRGLGQPQHF. The CDR3, as DNA: TGCGCCAGCAGCCCGGACAGGGGGCTAGGTCAGCCCCAGCATTTT.